A single sample gave rise to the 20 T cell receptor beta chains below, sequenced in a study of cytomegalovirus exposure and HLA in healthy donors. The PCR used 60 Vbeta and 13 Jbeta primers. The repertoire was sequenced with immunoSEQ multiplex PCR; TCRdb's copy has only in-frame clones and lacks some. In the table there are approximately 220,000 clones, roughly four fifths of which are singletons. The sample taken for sequencing was PBMCs. The receptors here all came from a girl aged 5-17 years in good health and CMV-seronegative.

The V and J genes are TRBV5-3 and TRBJ1-1; D remains ambiguous. TRBV5-3 is an open reading frame whose function is uncertain. CDR3 length: 12 residues. The V end was cut by 0 bases, the J end by 7 bases, with 7 bases between. CDR3 region: CARSLERDEAFF. CDR3 DNA: TGTGCCAGAAGCTTGGAGAGGGATGAAGCTTTCTTT.

This rearrangement joins TRBV6-4 to TRBJ1-1; possibly TRBD1 for D (5 bases). This CDR3 is 16 amino acids long. The V gene lost 0 bases and the J gene lost 4 bases, with 15 bases spanning the gap. Germline values: CDR1 MRHNA, CDR2 SNTAGT. CDR3 coding DNA: TGTGCCAGCAGTGACTCTACCCCCCAGGGATTCACTGAAGCTTTCTTT. Its protein product is CASSDSTPQGFTEAFF.

The CDR3 reads CASSLATGRGEKLFF. The CDR3 DNA reads TGTGCCAGCAGCTTAGCGACAGGAAGAGGTGAAAAACTGTTTTTT. This chain joins TRBV7-8 and TRBJ1-4; tentatively, D is TRBD1 (6 bases). Trimming stripped 0 bases from V and 7 bases from J, with 12 bases between. CDR1 is SGHVS, CDR2 FQNEAQ, per germline. This CDR3 is 15 amino acids long.

CDR3 in amino acids: CASSYELAGRAGELFF. The CDR3, as DNA: TGTGCCAGCAGTTACGAGTTAGCGGGGAGAGCCGGGGAGCTGTTTTTT. The genes are TRBV6-6 and TRBJ2-2, with 8 positions matching TRBD2. The CDR3 sequence is 16 residues long. V trimming: 2 bases; J trimming: 6 bases; junction bases outside the gene matches: 8. The germline gives CDR1 MNHNY, CDR2 SVGAGI (reference sequence).

This chain uses TRBV6-1 with TRBJ2-3; 7 positions agree with TRBD1. The junction had 16 bases not matched to a gene; V was cut back by 3 bases and J by 4 bases. From germline, CDR1 is MNHNS and CDR2 SASEGT. The CDR3 runs 18 residues. The CDR3 sequence: CASSDISKAGGIADTQYF. Written as DNA, the CDR3 is TGTGCCAGCAGTGATATCTCCAAGGCAGGGGGTATCGCAGATACGCAGTATTTT.

The chain carries TRBV29-1 and TRBJ1-1; D is perhaps TRBD1 (6 bases). CDR3 length: 12 amino acids. Deletions cut 2 bases from V and 7 bases from J, with 11 bases between. The germline CDR1 and CDR2 sequences are SQVTM and ANQGSEA. CDR3 in amino acids: CSVERGTSEAFF. The CDR3 region has the DNA TGCAGCGTTGAAAGGGGGACAAGTGAAGCTTTCTTT.

The chain combines TRBV6-5 with TRBJ1-4; D may be TRBD1 (5 bases). Per the germline V gene, CDR1 is MNHEY and CDR2 is SVGAGI. The CDR3 runs to 16 residues. Trimming removed 2 bases from V and 8 bases from J, with 18 bases in between. In DNA form, the CDR3 reads TGTGCCAGCAGTTACACCCACTTGGGGGGGTGGGAAAAACTGTTTTTT. Translation gives CASSYTHLGGWEKLFF.

The chain joins TRBV5-1 to TRBJ2-3; TRBD2 matches 7 bases. V dropped 0 bases and J dropped 7; count of bases not matched to a gene: 14. Germline V gives CDR1 SGHRS, CDR2 YFSETQ. The CDR3 loop spans 17 amino acids. The CDR3 DNA reads TGCGCCAGCAGCTTGGCGGGGCTAGCGGAGAGCCAACATACGCAGTATTTT. Amino acid sequence: CASSLAGLAESQHTQYF.

The gene calls are TRBV5-4 and TRBJ1-1; TRBD1 is a possible D gene (5 bases). CDR1 is SGHNT and CDR2 is YYREEE in the germline V gene (reference sequence). The CDR3 sequence is 15 residues long. Between the trimmed V and J ends, which lost 3 bases and 1 base, there was a span of 13 bases. The CDR3: CASSSGRGQNTEAFF. The DNA for the CDR3 is TGTGCCAGCAGCTCCGGTCGCGGACAGAACACTGAAGCTTTCTTT.

V is TRBV13 and J is TRBJ1-1, with D maybe TRBD1 (6 bases). V lost 1 base and J 4 bases, leaving 7 bases between the germline ends. CDR3 length: 13 residues. Germline V lookup: CDR1 PRHDT, CDR2 FYEKMQ (reference sequence). The CDR3 DNA sequence: TGTGCCAGCAGCTTAGCAGGGGCCACTGAAGCTTTCTTT. Encoded protein: CASSLAGATEAFF.

V gene TRBV18 combines with J gene TRBJ1-6; D gene uncertain. The CDR3 contains 15 residues. The ends were cut back, 4 bases at V and 4 bases at J, with 11 bases in the middle. CDR1 and CDR2 (germline): KGHSH, LQKENI. The CDR3 region has the DNA TGTGCCAGCTCACTGGCAGAAAAGTATAATTCACCCCTCCACTTT. Translation gives CASSLAEKYNSPLHF.

V usage is TRBV7-9 and J usage is TRBJ1-1; D is possibly TRBD1 (5 bases). Trimming pared 3 bases from V and 1 base from J, leaving 12 bases between. The CDR3 consists of 15 residues. In germline, CDR1 is SEHNR, CDR2 FQNEAQ (reference sequence). The CDR3 is CASSFYRQSNTEAFF. CDR3 coding DNA: TGTGCCAGCAGCTTCTATCGACAGTCGAACACTGAAGCTTTCTTT.

The chain has TRBV5-1 and TRBJ1-2, with a weak D call TRBD1 (5 bases). CDR3 length: 13 residues. Germline assignment: CDR1 SGHRS and CDR2 YFSETQ. V lost 5 bases and J lost 3, with 11 bases in between. The CDR3 DNA sequence: TGCGCCAGCAGGGGTATAGGGGACTATGGCTACACCTTC. Residues: CASRGIGDYGYTF.

The V call is TRBV2, the J call TRBJ1-2; TRBD1 matches at 10 bases. Unmatched junction bases numbered 9, after V lost 7 bases and J lost 4 bases. The germline V gene encodes CDR1 SNHLY and CDR2 FYNNEI. The CDR3 totals 15 residues. CDR3 DNA: TGTGCCAGCATCAAGGGACAGGGGATTAGCTATGGCTACACCTTC. This encodes CASIKGQGISYGYTF.

The CDR3, as DNA: TGTGCCAGTAGCCGGGGACAGACTGGAAACACCATATATTTT. Protein product: CASSRGQTGNTIYF. The chain recombines TRBV19 with TRBJ1-3, with 7 positions matching TRBD1. The CDR3 loop spans 14 amino acids. CDR1 is LNHDA, CDR2 SQIVND, per germline (reference sequence). V dropped 6 bases and J dropped 2; count of bases not matched to a gene: 4. The whole variable domain, filled in from reference TRBV19 and TRBJ1-3, reads DGGITQSPKYLFRKEGQNVTLSCEQNLNHDAMYWYRQDPGQGLRLIYYSQIVNDFQKGDIAEGYSVSREKKESFPLTVTSAQKNPTAFYLCASSRGQTGNTIYFGEGSWLTVV.

This clone was picked up a small number of times. The chain combines TRBV7-2 with TRBJ1-1, with 9 bases identical to TRBD1. Germline V gene data show CDR1 as SGHTA and CDR2 as FQGNSA. The CDR3 spans 18 residues. The V gene end was trimmed by 7 bases and the J gene end by 5 bases; junction bases not matched to a gene: 20. This CDR3 reads CASIPIVRTGVNVTEAFF. Written as DNA, the CDR3 is TGTGCCAGCATCCCCATCGTAAGGACAGGGGTCAATGTAACTGAAGCTTTCTTT.

In DNA form, the CDR3 reads TGTGCCAGCAGCTCCCGGATGGGGGCTCGGGAGACCCAGTACTTC. This sequence encodes CASSSRMGARETQYF. The chain couples TRBV11-2 to TRBJ2-5; D perhaps matches TRBD1 (6 bases). Germline V gene sequence: CDR1 SGHAT, CDR2 FQNNGV. V lost 4 bases to trimming and J lost 5 bases, with 17 bases between them. The CDR3 extends over 15 amino acids.

This clone appeared a few times. The chain uses TRBV4-1 and TRBJ1-5; TRBD1 matches at 7 bases. The trim removed 3 bases at V and 3 bases at J, leaving 5 bases unmatched. The CDR3 contains 15 residues. Germline values: CDR1 MGHRA, CDR2 YSYEKL. In DNA form, the CDR3 reads TGCGCCAGCAGCCACCCCGACAGGGACAATCAGCCCCAGCATTTT. Protein sequence: CASSHPDRDNQPQHF.

This clone was counted a single time. The genes are TRBV2 and TRBJ1-3; 7 bases are shared with TRBD1. The germline CDR1 and CDR2 sequences are SNHLY and FYNNEI. J lost 1 base, V lost 6 bases, and 12 bases had no gene match. The CDR3 extends over 17 amino acids. The CDR3: CASRKWDRLQSGNTIYF. As DNA, the CDR3 is TGTGCCAGCAGGAAGTGGGACAGACTCCAATCTGGAAACACCATATATTTT.

The J gene is TRBJ2-7, the V gene TRBV28, with a tentative D call TRBD1 (6 bases). The V gene lost 2 bases and the J gene lost 6 bases, with 20 bases spanning the gap. The CDR3 is 16 residues long. Germline V gene sequence: CDR1 MDHEN, CDR2 SYDVKM. The CDR3 loop reads CASSLLGVNRDGEQYF. CDR3 nucleotide sequence: TGTGCCAGCAGTTTACTTGGAGTTAACAGGGATGGCGAGCAGTACTTC. Drawing the rest from reference TRBV28 and TRBJ2-7, the complete variable domain is DVKVTQSSRYLVKRTGEKVFLECVQDMDHENMFWYRQDPGLGLRLIYFSYDVKMKEKGDIPEGYSVSREKKERFSLILESASTNQTSMYLCASSLLGVNRDGEQYFGPGTRLTVT.